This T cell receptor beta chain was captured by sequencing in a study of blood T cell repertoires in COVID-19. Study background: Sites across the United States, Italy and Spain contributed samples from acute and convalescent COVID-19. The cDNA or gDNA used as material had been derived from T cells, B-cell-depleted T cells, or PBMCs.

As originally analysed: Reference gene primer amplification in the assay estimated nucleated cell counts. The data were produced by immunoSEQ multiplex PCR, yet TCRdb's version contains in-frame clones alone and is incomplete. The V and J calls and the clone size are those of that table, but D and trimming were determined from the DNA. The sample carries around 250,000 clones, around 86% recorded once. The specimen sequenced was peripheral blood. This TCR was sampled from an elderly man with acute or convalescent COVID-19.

The CDR3 coding sequence is TGTGCCAGCAGTGAATCGCAGGGGGCACATGAGCAGTTCTTC. Protein product: CASSESQGAHEQFF. The V call is TRBV6-1, the J call TRBJ2-1; 8 bases fit TRBD1. Trimming removed 2 bases from V and 8 bases from J; junction bases left unmatched: 5. CDR1 MNHNS and CDR2 SASEGT come from the germline V gene. There are 14 residues in the CDR3.